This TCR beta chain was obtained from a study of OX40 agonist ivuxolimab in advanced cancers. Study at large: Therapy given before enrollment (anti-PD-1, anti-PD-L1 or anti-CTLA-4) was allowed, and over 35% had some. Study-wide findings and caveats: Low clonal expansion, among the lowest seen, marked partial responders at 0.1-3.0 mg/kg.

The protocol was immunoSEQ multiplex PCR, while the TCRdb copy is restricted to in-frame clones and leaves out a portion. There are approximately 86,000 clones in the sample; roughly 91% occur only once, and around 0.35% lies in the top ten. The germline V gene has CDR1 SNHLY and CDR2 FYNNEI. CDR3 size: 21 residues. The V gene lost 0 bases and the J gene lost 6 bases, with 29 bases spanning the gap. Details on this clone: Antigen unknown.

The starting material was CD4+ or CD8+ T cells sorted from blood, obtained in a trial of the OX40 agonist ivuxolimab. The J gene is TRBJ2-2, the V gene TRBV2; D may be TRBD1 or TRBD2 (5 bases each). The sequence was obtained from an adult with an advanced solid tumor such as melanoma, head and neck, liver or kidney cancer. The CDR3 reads CASSEARGYYSSAKGPGELFF. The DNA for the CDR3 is TGTGCCAGCAGTGAAGCGAGGGGTTATTATTCGTCAGCAAAGGGACCCGGGGAGCTGTTTTTT.